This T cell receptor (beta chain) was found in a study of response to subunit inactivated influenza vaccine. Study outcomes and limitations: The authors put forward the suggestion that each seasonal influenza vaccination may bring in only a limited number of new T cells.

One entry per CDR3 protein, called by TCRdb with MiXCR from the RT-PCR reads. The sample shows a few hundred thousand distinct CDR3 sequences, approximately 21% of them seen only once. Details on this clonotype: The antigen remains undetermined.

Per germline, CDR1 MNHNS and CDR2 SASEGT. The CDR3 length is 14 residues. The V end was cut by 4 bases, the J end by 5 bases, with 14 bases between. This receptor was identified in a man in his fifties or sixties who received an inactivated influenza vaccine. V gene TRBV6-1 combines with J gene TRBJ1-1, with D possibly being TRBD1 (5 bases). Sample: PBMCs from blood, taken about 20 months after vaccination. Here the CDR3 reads CASSVTGLGTEAFF. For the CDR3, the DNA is TGTGCCAGCAGTGTTACAGGCTTAGGGACTGAAGCTTTCTTT.